These 2 T cell receptor beta chains were all obtained from the same sample, sequenced in a study of T cells in Graves' hyperthyroidism and ophthalmopathy. TCR beta CDR3 regions were amplified from RNA. HTBI primers drove first-round RT-PCR of the TCR CDR3. In TCRdb, the multiplex PCR reads were re-called with MiXCR into one record per CDR3 protein. Among about 260,000 distinct CDR3 sequences, less than 20% were seen once, and the ten largest hold under 35%. Sequencing used blood. These receptors all stem from a woman aged 18-29 years with Graves' ophthalmopathy.

V is TRBV18 and J is TRBJ2-5; no clear D gene. The CDR3 runs to 14 residues. The germline V and J ends were trimmed by 8 bases and 0 bases, with 13 bases remaining between them. Germline V lookup: CDR1 KGHSH, CDR2 LQKENI. The CDR3 here is CASTNLKYQETQYF. DNA for the CDR3: TGTGCCAGCACGAACCTAAAGTACCAAGAGACCCAGTACTTC.

This clonotype was recorded at least ten times. The V call is TRBV29-1, the J call TRBJ2-5; D is unclear. Trimming removed 6 bases from V and 1 base from J, with 15 bases in between. CDR3 length: 14 amino acids. CDR1 SQVTM and CDR2 ANQGSEA come from the germline V gene. Here the CDR3 DNA reads TGCAGCGTGCCCTTTCTAGGTATCCAAGAGACCCAGTACTTC. Translated, it gives CSVPFLGIQETQYF.